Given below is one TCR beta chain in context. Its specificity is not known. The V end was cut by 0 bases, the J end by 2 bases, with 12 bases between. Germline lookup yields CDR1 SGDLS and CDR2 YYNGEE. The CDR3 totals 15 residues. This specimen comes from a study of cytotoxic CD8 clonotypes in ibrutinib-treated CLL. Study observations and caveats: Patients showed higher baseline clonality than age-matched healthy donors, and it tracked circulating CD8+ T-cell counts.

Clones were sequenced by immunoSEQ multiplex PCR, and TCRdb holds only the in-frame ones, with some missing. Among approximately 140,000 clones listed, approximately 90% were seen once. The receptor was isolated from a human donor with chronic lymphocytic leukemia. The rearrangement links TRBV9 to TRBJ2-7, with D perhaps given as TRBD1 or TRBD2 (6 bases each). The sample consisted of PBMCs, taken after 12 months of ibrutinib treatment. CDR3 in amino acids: CASSVEEGVPYEQYF. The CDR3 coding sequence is TGTGCCAGCAGCGTAGAGGAGGGGGTTCCCTACGAGCAGTACTTC.